This record covers a single TCR beta chain. V shed 1 base, J shed 6 bases, and the junction held 6 bases outside the gene matches. The CDR3 has 16 residues. Germline V CDR1 and CDR2: SGHTA, FQGNSA. It was with a sample-barcoded 5' primer and a J-beta primer mix that a second PCR of about 6 to 12 cycles was run. Every cDNA was tagged by a template-switch adaptor with 12 random nucleotides. Individual samples furnished no less than 3 million CDR3-containing paired-end reads apiece. TCRdb itself ran the 5' RACE reads through MiXCR, one entry per CDR3 protein. This sample carries about 1.7 million distinct CDR3 sequences, 25% to 30% of them seen once, and the ten largest clones take 6.5% to 8.5%. This record comes from a study of blood T cells in healthy people across ages.

This receptor was obtained from a woman aged 30 to 39 in good health. This sequence joins TRBV7-2 and TRBJ2-2; 9 bases are shared with TRBD2. The sample was blood. The CDR3 loop reads CASSLGFAGGAGELFF. Here the CDR3 DNA reads TGTGCCAGCAGCTTAGGTTTTGCGGGAGGGGCCGGGGAGCTGTTTTTT. Together with reference TRBV7-2 and TRBJ2-2, the CDR3 gives the full variable domain: GAGVSQSPSNKVTEKGKDVELRCDPISGHTALYWYRQSLGQGLEFLIYFQGNSAPDKSGLPSDRFSAERTGGSVSTLTIQRTQQEDSAVYLCASSLGFAGGAGELFFGEGSRLTVL.